The sequence of this T cell receptor beta chain was determined in a study of control samples from healthy donors and cancer patients. Here immunoSEQ multiplex PCR was the method, and the copy in TCRdb shows in-frame clones only, minus some. Among some 19,000 clones listed, 84% were seen once. Material: PBMCs. The origin of this receptor is a man in his fifties or sixties with colorectal cancer.

CDR3 bases: TGCGCCAGCAGCCGTGGACAGGGCTCTTCGTTTGCCTACGAGCAGTACTTC. It encodes CASSRGQGSSFAYEQYF. The rearrangement uses TRBV5-1 and TRBJ2-7; 8 positions match TRBD1. The CDR3 extends over 17 amino acids. V trimming: 4 bases; J trimming: 2 bases; junction bases outside the gene matches: 14. Per the germline V gene, CDR1 is SGHRS and CDR2 is YFSETQ.